The rows below give T cell receptor beta chains drawn from one sample of a study of metastatic and nonmetastatic thyroid tumors. TCRdb called clones again from the PCR reads with MiXCR. Among about 93,000 clones listed, roughly 13% were seen once. The sequenced sample consisted of blood. The source is a female donor with papillary thyroid cancer or a benign thyroid nodule (not recorded which). Some clones in this sample may be carry-over from other donors' samples. The CDR3 runs from the conserved cysteine through the conserved F or W. D genes are given only for firm matches. Only some rows state a clone size, as once, few, many or a class for expanded clones.

V,D,size,J,CDR3,DNA
TRBV7-2,NA,NA,TRBJ2-2,CASSFAGRGGELFF,TGTGCCAGCAGCTTCGCAGGGCGTGGCGGGGAGCTGTTTTTT
TRBV18,NA,many,TRBJ2-2,CASSPQRFGELFF,TGTGCCAGCTCACCACAGCGGTTCGGGGAGCTGTTTTTT
TRBV20-1,NA,many,TRBJ1-5,CSARDPRGVQPQHF,TGCAGTGCTAGAGATCCCAGGGGCGTTCAGCCCCAGCATTTT
TRBV6-1,NA,many,TRBJ1-2,CASRTGALDNYGYTF,TGTGCCAGCAGGACAGGTGCCCTGGATAACTATGGCTACACCTTC
TRBV28,NA,many,TRBJ1-4,CASTGVGEKNEKLFF,TGTGCCAGCACCGGTGTGGGGGAAAAAAATGAAAAACTGTTTTTT
TRBV11-2,NA,many,TRBJ1-4,CASSTHRTDEKLFF,TGTGCCAGCAGCACTCACCGGACAGACGAAAAACTGTTTTTT
TRBV9,NA,many,TRBJ2-1,CASSVDSADEQFF,TGTGCCAGCAGCGTCGATAGCGCCGATGAGCAGTTCTTC
TRBV20-1,TRBD1,NA,TRBJ1-2,CRPGQSNYGYTF,TGCAGACCGGGACAGAGTAACTATGGCTACACCTTC
TRBV15,NA,many,TRBJ2-7,CATSREWDSTYEQYF,TGTGCCACCAGCAGAGAGTGGGACTCGACCTACGAGCAGTACTTC
TRBV11-2,NA,many,TRBJ2-7,CASSLGTGFYEQYF,TGTGCCAGCAGCTTAGGTACAGGGTTCTACGAGCAGTACTTC
TRBV7-9,NA,few,TRBJ2-5,CASSSHRNQETQYF,TGTGCCAGCAGCTCTCACAGGAACCAAGAGACCCAGTACTTC
TRBV3-1,TRBD1,many,TRBJ2-1,CASSSGQGDNEQFF,TGTGCCAGCAGCTCTGGACAGGGGGACAATGAGCAGTTCTTC
TRBV20-1,NA,NA,TRBJ2-2,CSATGQINTGELFF,TGCAGCGCCACCGGACAGATAAACACCGGGGAGCTGTTTTTT
TRBV27,NA,many,TRBJ2-3,CASSMNTDTQYF,TGTGCCAGCAGTATGAACACAGATACGCAGTATTTT
TRBV7-2,TRBD1,many,TRBJ1-4,CASSPPRDRASKVIEKLFF,TGTGCCAGCAGCCCCCCCCGGGACAGGGCTTCGAAGGTGATTGAAAAACTGTTTTTT
TRBV5-4,NA,many,TRBJ1-2,CASSLPGYGYTF,TGTGCCAGCAGCTTGCCAGGGTATGGCTACACCTTC
TRBV3-1,NA,NA,TRBJ1-2,CASSHTGSSYGYTF,TGTGCCAGCAGCCATACAGGCTCTAGCTATGGCTACACCTTC
TRBV5-1,TRBD2,many,TRBJ2-1,CASSLGRGGSYNEQFF,TGCGCCAGCAGCTTGGGTCGGGGGGGCTCCTACAATGAGCAGTTCTTC
TRBV7-9,NA,NA,TRBJ1-3,CASSPGFSGNTIYF,TGTGCCAGCAGCCCCGGTTTCTCTGGAAACACCATATATTTT
TRBV19,NA,NA,TRBJ1-5,CASTTGGAKPQHF,TGTGCCAGTACCACTGGGGGAGCTAAGCCCCAGCATTTT
TRBV28,NA,many,TRBJ1-5,CASSFDQPQHF,TGTGCCAGCAGTTTTGATCAGCCCCAGCATTTT
TRBV7-3,TRBD1,NA,TRBJ1-1,CASSMGQGGTEAFF,TGTGCCAGCAGCATGGGACAGGGGGGCACTGAAGCTTTCTTT
TRBV30,NA,many,TRBJ2-7,CAAGLAYEQYF,TGTGCAGCAGGGCTAGCCTACGAGCAGTACTTC
TRBV6-1,TRBD1,many,TRBJ1-6,CASGLGSGGSPLHF,TGTGCCAGCGGTCTCGGCTCAGGGGGTTCACCCCTCCACTTT
TRBV4-3,TRBD1,many,TRBJ2-7,CASSHGTGNSYEQYF,TGCGCCAGCAGCCACGGGACAGGGAACTCCTACGAGCAGTACTTC
TRBV11-1,TRBD2,many,TRBJ2-7,CASSSLLGTSGWTYEQYF,TGTGCCAGCAGCTCTCTATTAGGGACTAGCGGGTGGACTTACGAGCAGTACTTC
TRBV6-6,NA,many,TRBJ1-1,CASSSVPTATGSWRAFF,TGTGCCAGCAGTTCCGTCCCGACCGCAACAGGTTCATGGCGAGCTTTCTTT
TRBV27,TRBD2,few,TRBJ2-7,CASKTSGTSSYEQYF,TGTGCCAGCAAGACCTCCGGGACTAGCTCCTACGAGCAGTACTTC
TRBV20-1,TRBD2,many,TRBJ2-7,CSASGLAGHYEQYF,TGCAGTGCTTCGGGACTAGCGGGACACTACGAGCAGTACTTC
TRBV9,NA,NA,TRBJ2-1,CASSVETGYRQFF,TGTGCCAGCAGCGTAGAAACAGGGTACCGTCAGTTCTTC
TRBV15,NA,many,TRBJ2-2,CATRPRDFNTGELFF,TGTGCCACCAGACCCAGGGACTTTAACACCGGGGAGCTGTTTTTT
TRBV24-1,NA,many,TRBJ2-1,CATSDTDGYNEQFF,TGTGCCACCAGTGATACGGACGGATACAATGAGCAGTTCTTC
TRBV5-6,TRBD1,many,TRBJ1-2,CASSLGQGNYGYTF,TGTGCCAGCAGCTTGGGACAGGGAAACTATGGCTACACCTTC
TRBV11-2,NA,many,TRBJ1-2,CASRHIRDTANYGYTF,TGTGCCAGCCGCCATATTAGGGACACAGCTAACTATGGCTACACCTTC
TRBV5-1,NA,many,TRBJ1-4,CASSLWATRGNEKLFF,TGCGCCAGCAGCTTGTGGGCCACACGGGGTAATGAAAAACTGTTTTTT
TRBV4-2,NA,once,TRBJ1-1,CVSSRRRGAFTEAFF,TGTGTCAGCAGCCGTCGCCGGGGAGCCTTCACTGAAGCTTTCTTT
TRBV11-2,NA,many,TRBJ1-1,CASSFRWDEAFF,TGTGCCAGCAGCTTCAGGTGGGATGAAGCTTTCTTT
TRBV18,TRBD1,many,TRBJ2-1,CASSRTFGTGGNAEQFF,TGTGCCAGCTCACGGACTTTTGGGACAGGGGGAAACGCTGAGCAGTTCTTC
TRBV9,TRBD1,many,TRBJ1-1,CASSVGLPDRENTEAFF,TGTGCCAGCAGCGTAGGCCTTCCAGACAGGGAGAACACTGAAGCTTTCTTT
TRBV7-2,NA,many,TRBJ1-3,CASSPGMNTIYF,TGTGCCAGCAGCCCGGGCATGAACACCATATATTTT
TRBV6-1,NA,NA,TRBJ2-7,CASTWTAEQYF,TGTGCCAGCACATGGACAGCCGAGCAGTACTTC
TRBV28,TRBD2,many,TRBJ2-3,CASSLFWTSGTADTQYF,TGTGCCAGCAGTTTATTTTGGACTAGCGGGACGGCAGATACGCAGTATTTT
TRBV7-9,NA,many,TRBJ2-1,CASSFPGSSYNEQFF,TGTGCCAGCAGCTTCCCAGGAAGCTCCTACAATGAGCAGTTCTTC
TRBV18,TRBD2,many,TRBJ2-1,CASSPPASGRNEQFF,TGTGCCAGCTCACCACCTGCTAGCGGGAGAAATGAGCAGTTCTTC
TRBV11-1,NA,many,TRBJ2-2,CASTEGQLNTGELFF,TGTGCCAGCACCGAAGGACAGTTGAACACCGGGGAGCTGTTTTTT
TRBV20-1,NA,NA,TRBJ1-2,CSAPPRGGAGDGYTF,TGCAGTGCCCCCCCACGAGGGGGAGCGGGAGATGGCTACACATTC
TRBV11-2,NA,many,TRBJ2-3,CASSLDGSWVDTQYF,TGTGCCAGCAGCTTAGACGGGAGTTGGGTAGATACGCAGTATTTT
TRBV6-2/TRBV6-3,NA,many,TRBJ1-1,CASSPIRNTEAFF,TGTGCCAGCAGCCCCATCAGGAACACTGAAGCTTTCTTT
TRBV7-7,NA,many,TRBJ2-1,CASSLGALGTNPRPLNEQFF,TGTGCTAGCAGCTTAGGAGCCCTCGGGACAAACCCCCGCCCTCTCAATGAGCAGTTCTTC
TRBV9,NA,many,TRBJ1-6,CASSVSGTGYNSPLHF,TGTGCCAGCAGTGTTTCTGGGACTGGCTATAATTCACCCCTCCACTTT
TRBV18,NA,many,TRBJ1-1,CASSPGGLQRTEAFF,TGTGCCAGCTCACCAGGGGGACTTCAGAGGACTGAAGCTTTCTTT
TRBV6-1,NA,many,TRBJ1-5,CASSTVGRLGQPQHF,TGTGCCAGCAGCACGGTGGGGCGCTTGGGTCAGCCCCAGCATTTT
TRBV3-1,NA,many,TRBJ2-3,CASSPDRTDTQYF,TGTGCCAGCAGCCCGGACCGCACAGATACGCAGTATTTT
TRBV28,TRBD2,few,TRBJ2-6,CASMGGFSGANVLTF,TGTGCCAGCATGGGGGGGTTCTCTGGGGCCAACGTCCTGACTTTC
TRBV12-3/TRBV12-4,NA,NA,TRBJ2-3,CASSPQGGTDTQYF,TGTGCCAGCAGTCCTCAGGGTGGCACAGATACGCAGTATTTT